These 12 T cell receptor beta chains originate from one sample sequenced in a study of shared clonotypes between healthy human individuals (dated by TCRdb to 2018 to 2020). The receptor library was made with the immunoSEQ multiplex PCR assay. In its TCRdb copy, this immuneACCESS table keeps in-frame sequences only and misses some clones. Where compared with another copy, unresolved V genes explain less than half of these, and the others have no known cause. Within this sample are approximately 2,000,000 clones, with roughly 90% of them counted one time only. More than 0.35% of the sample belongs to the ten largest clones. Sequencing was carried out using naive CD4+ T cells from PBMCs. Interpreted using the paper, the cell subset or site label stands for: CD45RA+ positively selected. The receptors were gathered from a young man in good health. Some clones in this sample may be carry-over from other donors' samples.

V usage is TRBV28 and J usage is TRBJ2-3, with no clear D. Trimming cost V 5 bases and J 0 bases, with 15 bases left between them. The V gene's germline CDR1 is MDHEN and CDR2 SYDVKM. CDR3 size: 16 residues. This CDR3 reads CASSNGLLLSTDTQYF. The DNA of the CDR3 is TGTGCCAGCAGTAATGGGCTCCTCCTTAGCACAGATACGCAGTATTTT.

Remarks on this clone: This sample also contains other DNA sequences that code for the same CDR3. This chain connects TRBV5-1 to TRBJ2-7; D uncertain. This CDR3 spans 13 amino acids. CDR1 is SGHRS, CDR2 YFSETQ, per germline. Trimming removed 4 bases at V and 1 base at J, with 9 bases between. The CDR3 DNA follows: TGCGCCAGCAGCCCGGACGGATCCTACGAGCAGTACTTC. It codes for CASSPDGSYEQYF.

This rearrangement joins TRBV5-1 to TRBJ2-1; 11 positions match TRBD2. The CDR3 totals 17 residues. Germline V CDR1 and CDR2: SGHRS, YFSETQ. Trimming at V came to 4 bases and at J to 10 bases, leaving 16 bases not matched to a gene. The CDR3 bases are TGCGCCAGCAGCCCCGGGACTAGCGGTGCCCTCATTGGGGAGCAGTTCTTC. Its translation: CASSPGTSGALIGEQFF.

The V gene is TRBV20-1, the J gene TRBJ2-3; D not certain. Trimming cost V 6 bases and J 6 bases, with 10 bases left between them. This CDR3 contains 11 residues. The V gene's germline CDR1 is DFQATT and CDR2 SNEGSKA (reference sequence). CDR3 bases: TGCAGTGCCCTGTGGGGTGATACGCAGTATTTT. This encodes CSALWGDTQYF.

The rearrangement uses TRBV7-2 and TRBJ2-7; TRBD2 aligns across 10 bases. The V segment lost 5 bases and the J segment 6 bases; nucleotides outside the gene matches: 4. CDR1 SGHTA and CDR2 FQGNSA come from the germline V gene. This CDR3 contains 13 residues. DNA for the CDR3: TGTGCCAGCAGCGTTCCTAGCGGGAGCGAGCAGTACTTC. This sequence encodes CASSVPSGSEQYF.

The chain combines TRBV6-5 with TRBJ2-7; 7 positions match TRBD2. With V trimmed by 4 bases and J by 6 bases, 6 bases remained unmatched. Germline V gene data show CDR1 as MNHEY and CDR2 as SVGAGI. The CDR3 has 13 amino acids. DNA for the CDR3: TGTGCCAGCAGTTGGGGAGGGGTGGGCGAGCAGTACTTC. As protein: CASSWGGVGEQYF.

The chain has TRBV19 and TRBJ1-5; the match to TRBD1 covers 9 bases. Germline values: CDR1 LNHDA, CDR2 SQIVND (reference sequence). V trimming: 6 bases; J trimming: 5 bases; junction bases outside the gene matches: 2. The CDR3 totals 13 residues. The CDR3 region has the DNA TGTGCCAGTAGGGACAGGGGCCATCAGCCCCAGCATTTT. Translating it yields CASRDRGHQPQHF.

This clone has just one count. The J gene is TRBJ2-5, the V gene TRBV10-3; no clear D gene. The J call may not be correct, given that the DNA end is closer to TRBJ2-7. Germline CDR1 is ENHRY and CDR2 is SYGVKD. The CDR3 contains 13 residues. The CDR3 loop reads CAISESRGYEQYF. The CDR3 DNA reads TGTGCCATCAGTGAGTCGAGAGGTTACGAGCAGTACTTC.

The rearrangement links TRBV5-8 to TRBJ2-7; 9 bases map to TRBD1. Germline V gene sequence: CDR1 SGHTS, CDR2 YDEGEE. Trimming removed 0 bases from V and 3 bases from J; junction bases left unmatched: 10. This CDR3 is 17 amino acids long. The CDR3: CASSLVISDRGFYEQYF. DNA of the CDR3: TGTGCCAGCAGCTTGGTTATCTCGGACAGGGGCTTCTACGAGCAGTACTTC. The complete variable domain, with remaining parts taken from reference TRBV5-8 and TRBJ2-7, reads EAGVTQSPTHLIKTRGQQATLRCSPISGHTSVYWYQQALGLGLQFLLWYDEGEERNRGNFPPRFSGRQFPNYSSELNVNALELEDSALYLCASSLVISDRGFYEQYFGPGTRLTVT.

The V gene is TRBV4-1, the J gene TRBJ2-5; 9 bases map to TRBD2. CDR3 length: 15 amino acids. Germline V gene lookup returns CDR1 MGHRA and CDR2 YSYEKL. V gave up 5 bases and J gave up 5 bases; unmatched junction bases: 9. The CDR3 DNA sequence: TGCGCCAGCAGCGGGGGAGCGGGAGGATTGGAGACCCAGTACTTC. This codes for CASSGGAGGLETQYF.

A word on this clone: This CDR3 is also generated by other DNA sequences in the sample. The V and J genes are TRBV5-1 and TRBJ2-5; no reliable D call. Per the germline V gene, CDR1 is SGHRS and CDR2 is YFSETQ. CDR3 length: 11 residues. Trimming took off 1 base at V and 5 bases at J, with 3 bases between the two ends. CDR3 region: CASSLIETQYF. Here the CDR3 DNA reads TGCGCCAGCAGCTTGATCGAGACCCAGTACTTC.

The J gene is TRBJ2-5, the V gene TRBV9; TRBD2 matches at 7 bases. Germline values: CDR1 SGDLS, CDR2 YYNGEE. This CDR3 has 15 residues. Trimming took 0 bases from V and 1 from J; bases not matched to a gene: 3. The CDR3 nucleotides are TGTGCCAGCAGCGTAGCCGCTAGCGGCCAAGAGACCCAGTACTTC. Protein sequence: CASSVAASGQETQYF.